This entry is about one TCR beta chain. These data come from a study of blood T cell repertoires in COVID-19. Study details: Acute and convalescent COVID-19 specimens originated in the United States, Italy and Spain. PBMCs, B-cell-depleted T cells, or T cells provided the cDNA or gDNA that made up the material.

Under the authors' procedure: Reference gene primer amplification gave nucleated cell count estimates. TCRdb keeps only in-frame clones here, not all; method: immunoSEQ multiplex PCR. V and J calls and clone size are those listed in that table; D and trimming were worked out from the DNA. The repertoire has 73,000 or so clones, around 82% of them found once; the top ten carry around 5%. Trimming at V came to 0 bases and at J to 0 bases, leaving 7 bases not matched to a gene. Germline CDR1 SGHNT, CDR2 YYREEE (reference sequence). This CDR3 comprises 17 residues. The sequence came from a man aged 45 to 65 with active COVID-19. The rearrangement links TRBV5-4 to TRBJ2-3, with 7 bases aligning to TRBD1. What was sequenced was peripheral blood. The CDR3 loop is CASSLVRDSPSTDTQYF. The CDR3 DNA follows: TGTGCCAGCAGCTTGGTTCGGGACAGCCCTAGCACAGATACGCAGTATTTT.